This T cell receptor beta chain came from a study of blood T cells in healthy people across ages. Findings and caveats of the study: Any changes in expanded clonotypes were possibly confounded, as donor CMV status remained unknown.

Primers used in a second PCR of about 6 to 11 cycles were a sample-barcoded 5' primer and a J-beta primer mix. One entry per CDR3 protein, called by TCRdb with MiXCR from the 5' RACE reads. The table lists about 640,000 distinct CDR3 sequences, 58% of them singletons. This CDR3 is built from 11 residues. The ends were cut back, 3 bases at V and 7 bases at J, with 6 bases in the middle. This clonotype was found a few times. Its matching antigen is unknown. Healthy Caucasian individuals from Russia aged roughly 6 to 100 were enrolled as donors. At least 6 million PBMCs were isolated per sample. Extraction yielded at least 5 micrograms of total RNA per sample.

The sequence was collected from a man aged 55 to 69 in good health. Sequenced material: blood. This chain links TRBV12-3 or TRBV12-4 with TRBJ2-5; D not certain. The chain's CDR3 is CASSFVGTQYF. The CDR3 DNA reads as TGTGCCAGCAGTTTCGTTGGGACCCAGTACTTC.